A selection of T cell receptor beta chains follows, all from one sample in a study of cytomegalovirus exposure and HLA in healthy donors. TCRdb's table, derived via immunoSEQ multiplex PCR, lists solely in-frame clones and lacks some. The data contain 150,000 to 180,000 clones, approximately 80% of them singletons. The specimen was PBMCs. The receptors originated from a woman between 40 and 50 years old in good health and CMV-seronegative. Each CDR3 is given with its conserved first and last residue. Fields, in order: V gene, J gene, D gene, clone size, CDR3 protein, CDR3 DNA. A D gene is named only where the DNA matches it firmly. A clone size is listed for some rows: how often the clone was seen (once, few, many), or a class if it is expanded.

v_call: TRBV5-4; j_call: TRBJ2-3; d_call: TRBD1; clone_size: .; cdr3_aa: CASTGQGIPDTQYF; cdr3_nt: TGTGCCAGCACGGGACAGGGTATTCCAGATACGCAGTATTTT
v_call: TRBV6-5; j_call: TRBJ1-4; d_call: TRBD1; clone_size: once; cdr3_aa: CASSYSRQGGGKLFF; cdr3_nt: TGTGCCAGCAGTTACTCGAGACAGGGGGGGGGAAAACTGTTTTTT
v_call: TRBV5-4; j_call: TRBJ2-1; d_call: TRBD2; clone_size: .; cdr3_aa: CASSPGLAVGLTYNEQFF; cdr3_nt: TGTGCCAGCAGCCCGGGACTAGCGGTCGGGTTAACCTACAATGAGCAGTTCTTC
v_call: TRBV4-1; j_call: TRBJ2-7; d_call: .; clone_size: .; cdr3_aa: CASSQDPGISYEQYF; cdr3_nt: TGCGCCAGCAGCCAAGATCCCGGTATCTCCTACGAGCAGTACTTC
v_call: TRBV30; j_call: TRBJ2-7; d_call: .; clone_size: .; cdr3_aa: CAWNPSSYEQYF; cdr3_nt: TGTGCCTGGAACCCTAGCTCCTACGAGCAGTACTTC
v_call: TRBV19; j_call: TRBJ2-1; d_call: .; clone_size: .; cdr3_aa: CASSIDLPYEQFF; cdr3_nt: TGTGCCAGTAGTATAGATCTCCCCTATGAGCAGTTCTTC
v_call: TRBV5-1; j_call: TRBJ1-1; d_call: .; clone_size: .; cdr3_aa: CASSYTSGGIWNTEAFF; cdr3_nt: TGCGCCAGCAGCTACACCTCCGGGGGTATTTGGAACACTGAAGCTTTCTTT
v_call: TRBV6-4; j_call: TRBJ2-1; d_call: .; clone_size: .; cdr3_aa: CASSVSTGTPNEQFF; cdr3_nt: TGTGCCAGCAGTGTCTCGACCGGGACTCCTAATGAGCAGTTCTTC
v_call: TRBV6-5; j_call: TRBJ1-6; d_call: TRBD1; clone_size: .; cdr3_aa: CASSPGTANSPLHF; cdr3_nt: TGTGCCAGCAGCCCCGGGACAGCTAATTCACCCCTCCACTTT
v_call: TRBV9; j_call: TRBJ2-1; d_call: TRBD1; clone_size: .; cdr3_aa: CASSTQDRSSNEQFF; cdr3_nt: TGTGCCAGCAGCACCCAGGACAGGTCATCCAATGAGCAGTTCTTC
v_call: TRBV19; j_call: TRBJ1-1; d_call: TRBD1; clone_size: medium-sized; cdr3_aa: CASSPGGIPTEAFF; cdr3_nt: TGTGCCAGTAGTCCAGGGGGAATTCCCACTGAAGCTTTCTTT
v_call: TRBV6-5; j_call: TRBJ2-7; d_call: .; clone_size: .; cdr3_aa: CAKRGDRDYPYEQYF; cdr3_nt: TGTGCCAAAAGGGGGGACAGAGATTATCCCTACGAGCAGTACTTC
v_call: TRBV11-2; j_call: TRBJ2-5; d_call: TRBD2; clone_size: .; cdr3_aa: CASSLVGGAVKTQYF; cdr3_nt: TGTGCCAGCAGCTTAGTCGGGGGGGCCGTAAAGACCCAGTACTTC
v_call: TRBV5-1; j_call: TRBJ1-1; d_call: .; clone_size: few; cdr3_aa: CASSWGQNTEAFF; cdr3_nt: TGCGCCAGCAGCTGGGGACAGAACACTGAAGCTTTCTTT
v_call: TRBV5-1; j_call: TRBJ1-4; d_call: .; clone_size: .; cdr3_aa: CASSLTGGEKLFF; cdr3_nt: TGCGCCAGCAGCTTGACTGGGGGCGAAAAACTGTTTTTT
v_call: TRBV7-7; j_call: TRBJ2-1; d_call: TRBD2; clone_size: .; cdr3_aa: CASSLGLAGSNEQFF; cdr3_nt: TGTGCTAGCAGCTTAGGTCTAGCGGGGTCCAATGAGCAGTTCTTC
v_call: TRBV5-1; j_call: TRBJ2-1; d_call: TRBD2; clone_size: .; cdr3_aa: CASSLEGLAYNEQFF; cdr3_nt: TGCGCCAGCAGCTTGGAGGGACTAGCTTACAATGAGCAGTTCTTC
v_call: TRBV6-1; j_call: TRBJ1-5; d_call: TRBD1; clone_size: few; cdr3_aa: CASIRDSHQPQHF; cdr3_nt: TGTGCCAGCATCCGGGACAGTCATCAGCCCCAGCATTTT
v_call: TRBV30; j_call: TRBJ2-7; d_call: TRBD2; clone_size: .; cdr3_aa: CAWRTSGSSEQYF; cdr3_nt: TGTGCCTGGCGTACTAGCGGGAGTTCGGAGCAGTACTTC
v_call: TRBV30; j_call: TRBJ2-4; d_call: TRBD1; clone_size: .; cdr3_aa: CAWSVVSGGTIQYF; cdr3_nt: TGTGCCTGGAGTGTAGTGTCAGGGGGCACCATTCAGTACTTC
v_call: TRBV11-1; j_call: TRBJ1-1; d_call: TRBD1; clone_size: once; cdr3_aa: CASSLQGETEAFF; cdr3_nt: TGTGCCAGCAGCTTACAGGGGGAAACTGAAGCTTTCTTT
v_call: TRBV2; j_call: TRBJ2-7; d_call: .; clone_size: .; cdr3_aa: CASREGAGGNEQYF; cdr3_nt: TGTGCCAGCAGGGAGGGGGCAGGAGGGAACGAGCAGTACTTC
v_call: TRBV28; j_call: TRBJ1-3; d_call: TRBD1; clone_size: .; cdr3_aa: CASSSPPDRGRNTIYF; cdr3_nt: TGTGCCAGCAGTTCCCCCCCGGACAGGGGTAGAAACACCATATATTTT
v_call: TRBV9; j_call: TRBJ1-2; d_call: .; clone_size: .; cdr3_aa: CASSVDGSYGYTF; cdr3_nt: TGTGCCAGCAGCGTAGACGGGTCCTATGGCTACACCTTC
v_call: TRBV5-1; j_call: TRBJ1-2; d_call: .; clone_size: few; cdr3_aa: CASSLAENYGYTF; cdr3_nt: TGCGCCAGCAGCTTGGCAGAAAACTATGGCTACACCTTC
v_call: TRBV2; j_call: TRBJ2-3; d_call: .; clone_size: .; cdr3_aa: CASSDSEFYTDTQYF; cdr3_nt: TGTGCCAGCAGCGACAGTGAGTTTTACACAGATACGCAGTATTTT
v_call: TRBV7-9; j_call: TRBJ1-3; d_call: TRBD1; clone_size: .; cdr3_aa: CASSRGTGQAAGNTIYF; cdr3_nt: TGTGCCAGCAGCCGCGGAACGGGACAGGCCGCTGGAAACACCATATATTTT
v_call: TRBV28; j_call: TRBJ2-2; d_call: .; clone_size: .; cdr3_aa: CASTLALYPHGELFF; cdr3_nt: TGTGCCAGCACCTTAGCTCTATACCCCCACGGGGAGCTGTTTTTT
v_call: TRBV30; j_call: TRBJ2-3; d_call: TRBD2; clone_size: .; cdr3_aa: CAWRLAGGRTDTQYF; cdr3_nt: TGTGCCTGGAGGCTAGCGGGAGGGCGCACAGATACGCAGTATTTT
v_call: TRBV5-1; j_call: TRBJ2-7; d_call: TRBD1; clone_size: once; cdr3_aa: CASSSTGGSYEQYF; cdr3_nt: TGCGCCAGCAGCTCTACAGGGGGATCCTACGAGCAGTACTTC
v_call: TRBV6-6; j_call: TRBJ1-6; d_call: .; clone_size: few; cdr3_aa: CASSYGQGNSPLHF; cdr3_nt: TGTGCCAGCAGTTACGGGCAGGGAAATTCACCCCTCCACTTT
v_call: TRBV7-2; j_call: TRBJ1-1; d_call: .; clone_size: few; cdr3_aa: CASSFQPGNTEAFF; cdr3_nt: TGTGCCAGCAGCTTTCAGCCAGGCAACACTGAAGCTTTCTTT
v_call: TRBV29-1; j_call: TRBJ1-1; d_call: TRBD1; clone_size: .; cdr3_aa: CSVAYRGATEAFF; cdr3_nt: TGCAGCGTTGCCTACAGGGGGGCAACTGAAGCTTTCTTT
v_call: TRBV11-3; j_call: TRBJ2-5; d_call: TRBD2; clone_size: .; cdr3_aa: CASSLEAGRETQYF; cdr3_nt: TGTGCCAGCAGCTTAGAAGCGGGACGGGAGACCCAGTACTTC
v_call: TRBV13; j_call: TRBJ2-2; d_call: TRBD2; clone_size: .; cdr3_aa: CASNPFGTSGIPGELFF; cdr3_nt: TGTGCCAGCAACCCCTTCGGGACTAGCGGGATCCCCGGGGAGCTGTTTTTT
v_call: TRBV7-9; j_call: TRBJ2-2; d_call: .; clone_size: .; cdr3_aa: CATGFNTGELFF; cdr3_nt: TGTGCCACCGGGTTCAACACCGGGGAGCTGTTTTTT
v_call: TRBV10-3; j_call: TRBJ2-1; d_call: TRBD2; clone_size: .; cdr3_aa: CAINPGLAVNEQFF; cdr3_nt: TGTGCCATCAACCCGGGACTAGCGGTGAATGAGCAGTTCTTC
v_call: TRBV5-1; j_call: TRBJ2-7; d_call: TRBD2; clone_size: .; cdr3_aa: CASSLEAGGSYEQYF; cdr3_nt: TGCGCCAGCAGCTTGGAAGCGGGGGGATCCTACGAGCAGTACTTC
v_call: TRBV6-5; j_call: TRBJ1-2; d_call: .; clone_size: .; cdr3_aa: CASSSLISGENGYTF; cdr3_nt: TGTGCCAGCAGCTCCCTCATTTCGGGGGAGAATGGCTACACCTTC
v_call: TRBV10-1; j_call: TRBJ1-5; d_call: TRBD1; clone_size: .; cdr3_aa: CASRSDRGSNQPQHF; cdr3_nt: TGCGCCAGCAGATCCGACAGGGGCAGCAATCAGCCCCAGCATTTT
v_call: TRBV7-9; j_call: TRBJ2-3; d_call: TRBD2; clone_size: .; cdr3_aa: CASSSGGGSDTQYF; cdr3_nt: TGTGCCAGCAGCTCGGGAGGGGGATCAGATACGCAGTATTTT
v_call: TRBV19; j_call: TRBJ1-1; d_call: TRBD1; clone_size: .; cdr3_aa: CAKNDRVRNTEAFF; cdr3_nt: TGTGCCAAAAACGACAGGGTAAGGAACACTGAAGCTTTCTTT
v_call: TRBV9; j_call: TRBJ2-7; d_call: .; clone_size: .; cdr3_aa: CASSLGPNSYEQYF; cdr3_nt: TGTGCCAGCAGCCTCGGTCCTAACTCCTACGAGCAGTACTTC
v_call: TRBV6-1; j_call: TRBJ1-5; d_call: .; clone_size: .; cdr3_aa: CASSDRQYQPQHF; cdr3_nt: TGTGCCAGCAGTGATAGACAGTATCAGCCCCAGCATTTT
v_call: TRBV29-1; j_call: TRBJ2-5; d_call: TRBD1; clone_size: .; cdr3_aa: CSVGLGTGKETQYF; cdr3_nt: TGCAGCGTTGGGCTCGGGACAGGGAAAGAGACCCAGTACTTC
v_call: TRBV5-6; j_call: TRBJ2-7; d_call: TRBD1; clone_size: .; cdr3_aa: CASSFRQGATYEQYF; cdr3_nt: TGTGCCAGCAGCTTCCGACAGGGGGCTACCTACGAGCAGTACTTC
v_call: TRBV13; j_call: TRBJ1-2; d_call: .; clone_size: .; cdr3_aa: CASSEGGRDGYTF; cdr3_nt: TGTGCCAGCAGCGAAGGAGGGCGCGATGGCTACACCTTC
v_call: TRBV6-5; j_call: TRBJ2-7; d_call: .; clone_size: .; cdr3_aa: CASSWAGDSYEQYF; cdr3_nt: TGTGCCAGCAGTTGGGCAGGGGACTCCTACGAGCAGTACTTC
v_call: TRBV6-1; j_call: TRBJ1-1; d_call: .; clone_size: once; cdr3_aa: CASSEPGSGNTEAFF; cdr3_nt: TGTGCCAGCAGTGAACCCGGGTCTGGGAACACTGAAGCTTTCTTT
v_call: TRBV7-8; j_call: TRBJ2-7; d_call: TRBD1; clone_size: .; cdr3_aa: CASSPRQGPYEQYF; cdr3_nt: TGTGCCAGCAGCCCCAGACAGGGGCCATACGAGCAGTACTTC
v_call: TRBV7-9; j_call: TRBJ1-1; d_call: .; clone_size: .; cdr3_aa: CASSGGGWGEAFF; cdr3_nt: TGTGCCAGCAGCGGTGGGGGGTGGGGTGAAGCTTTCTTT
v_call: TRBV6-1; j_call: TRBJ2-1; d_call: .; clone_size: .; cdr3_aa: CASSEADWHNEQFF; cdr3_nt: TGTGCCAGCAGTGAAGCGGACTGGCACAATGAGCAGTTCTTC
v_call: TRBV5-1; j_call: TRBJ1-1; d_call: TRBD1; clone_size: .; cdr3_aa: CASRTGSNTEAFF; cdr3_nt: TGCGCCAGCAGGACAGGGAGTAACACTGAAGCTTTCTTT
v_call: TRBV9; j_call: TRBJ2-1; d_call: .; clone_size: .; cdr3_aa: CASSRDNYNEQFF; cdr3_nt: TGTGCCAGCAGCCGGGACAACTACAATGAGCAGTTCTTC
v_call: TRBV4-2; j_call: TRBJ1-4; d_call: .; clone_size: .; cdr3_aa: CASSQESAGATNEKLFF; cdr3_nt: TGTGCCAGCAGCCAAGAGTCTGCCGGGGCAACTAATGAAAAACTGTTTTTT